Listed below are T cell receptor beta chains from one sample, sequenced in a study of siplizumab effects on memory and regulatory T cells. Antigens for these TCRs are unknown. Data came from immunoSEQ multiplex PCR; TCRdb stores just in-frame clones and leaves some out. The table has 18,000 or so clones, 35% to 60% seen once. Specimen: CFSE-low (dividing) CD4+ T cells sorted from an allogeneic mixed lymphocyte reaction. All receptors come from a human donor in good health; the cells came from an allogeneic mixed lymphocyte reaction. Both conserved end residues are part of each CDR3. D genes are given only for firm matches. Where a row states a size, it is once, few, many or the class of an expanded clone; other rows omit it.

clone size,J gene,D gene,V gene,CDR3 DNA,CDR3 protein
few,TRBJ1-1,.,TRBV18,TGTGCCAGCTCAGGGACTAGGGGCACTGAAGCTTTCTTT,CASSGTRGTEAFF
.,TRBJ2-1,TRBD2,TRBV7-2,TGTGCCAGCAGCTTGAGGTTCTCTAGCGGGGGCTACAATGAGCAGTTCTTC,CASSLRFSSGGYNEQFF
.,TRBJ2-5,TRBD2,TRBV28,TGTGCCAGCCGTCCCGGGACTAGCGGGCGGGAGACCCAGTACTTC,CASRPGTSGRETQYF
.,TRBJ1-6,TRBD1,TRBV7-9,TGTGCCACCGAAATCCATACAGGGGCTAATTCACCCCTCCACTTT,CATEIHTGANSPLHF
medium-sized,TRBJ1-6,.,TRBV18,TGTGCCAGCTCAACTACCGACAATTCACCCCTCCACTTT,CASSTTDNSPLHF
.,TRBJ1-1,.,TRBV28,TGTGCCACAGAGAAGGGGGGCATAACTGAAGCTTTCTTT,CATEKGGITEAFF
.,TRBJ1-4,.,TRBV14,TGTGCCAGCAGCCAATTAACGGGGGAGTCTAATGAAAAACTGTTTTTT,CASSQLTGESNEKLFF
.,TRBJ1-4,.,TRBV5-1,TGCGCCAGCAGCTTGGGGCCGATTAATGAAAAACTGTTTTTT,CASSLGPINEKLFF
few,TRBJ1-3,.,TRBV23-1,TGCGCCAGCAGTCAATCCAGTTGTTCTACAGAAGGTGGAAACACCATATATTTT,CASSQSSCSTEGGNTIYF
medium-sized,TRBJ1-2,.,TRBV11-2,TGTGCCAGCAGCTTAGGCCCGTCTTTGTATGGCTACACCTTC,CASSLGPSLYGYTF
.,TRBJ2-5,TRBD1,TRBV9,TGTGCCAGCAGCGCGGGACAGGGGGAGACCCAGTACTTC,CASSAGQGETQYF
.,TRBJ1-5,.,TRBV5-1,TGCGCCAGCAGCCCCGGGACGGGCAATCAGCCCCAGCATTTT,CASSPGTGNQPQHF
.,TRBJ2-5,.,TRBV2,TGTGCCAGCAGTGAAAATGTTGGGGAGACCCAGTACTTC,CASSENVGETQYF
.,TRBJ1-2,.,TRBV6-6,TGTGCCAGCAGTTCCCGACCGGCCGTGGACTATGGCTACACCTTC,CASSSRPAVDYGYTF
large,TRBJ1-6,.,TRBV7-9,TGTGCCAGCAGCCCTCAAACAGGCTTACCCCTCCACTTT,CASSPQTGLPLHF
.,TRBJ1-5,.,TRBV6-5,TGTGCCAGCAGCACAGACAGTGGTAATCAGCCCCAGCATTTT,CASSTDSGNQPQHF
.,TRBJ1-4,.,TRBV27,TGTGCCAGCAGTCAAAACCGACAGGTGGGGAAACTGTTTTTT,CASSQNRQVGKLFF